The 12 T cell receptor beta chains below come from one sample, sequenced in a study of technical replicates of blood from several donors. The method was immunoSEQ multiplex PCR; TCRdb's version includes in-frame clones alone and lacks a portion of them. Of more than 90,000 clones in the sample, approximately 95% were seen once. Sample: T cells isolated from PBMCs. The receptors shown here come from a human donor in good health.

This rearrangement joins TRBV5-6 to TRBJ2-3, with unresolved D. The CDR3 contains 13 residues. Deletions cut 2 bases from V and 4 bases from J, with 8 bases between. The germline CDR1 and CDR2 sequences are SGHDT and YYEEEE. CDR3 sequence: CASSFLGADTQYF. The CDR3 bases are TGTGCCAGCAGCTTTCTAGGAGCAGATACGCAGTATTTT.

The V gene is TRBV27, the J gene TRBJ1-1, with D perhaps matching TRBD1 (6 bases). V lost 5 bases and J 7 bases, leaving 17 bases between the germline ends. The CDR3 is 14 residues long. CDR1 and CDR2 from the germline V gene are MNHEY and SMNVEV (reference sequence). The CDR3 bases are TGTGCCAGCAGTCCCCTGGGAGGGGGGATTGAAGCTTTCTTT. It yields the protein CASSPLGGGIEAFF.

This chain connects TRBV7-3 to TRBJ2-2; D gene ambiguous. This CDR3 is 12 amino acids long. V gave up 5 bases and J gave up 7 bases, with 8 bases separating them. Germline loops: CDR1 SGHTA, CDR2 FQGTGA. CDR3 protein: CASSPNGGELFF. DNA for the CDR3: TGTGCCAGCAGCCCGAACGGCGGGGAGCTGTTTTTT.

The rearrangement links TRBV6-5 to TRBJ1-5, with D uncertain. Trimming took off 4 bases at V and 3 bases at J, with 10 bases between the two ends. Germline assignment: CDR1 MNHEY and CDR2 SVGAGI. The CDR3 has 14 amino acids. In DNA, the CDR3 is TGTGCCAGCAGTTCCCTAGCCTACAATCAGCCCCAGCATTTT. Its protein is CASSSLAYNQPQHF.

This chain uses TRBV30 with TRBJ1-5; the D is unclear. Germline assignment: CDR1 GTSNPN and CDR2 SVGIG (reference sequence). CDR3 length equals 13 residues. The V end lost 2 bases, the J end lost 4 bases, and 9 bases lay between the germline ends. The CDR3 DNA reads as TGTGCCTGGAGTACCGACGGGAATCAGCCCCAGCATTTT. Amino acid sequence: CAWSTDGNQPQHF.

The chain has TRBV7-6 and TRBJ2-3, with a weak D call TRBD1 (5 bases). V was clipped by 5 bases and J by 2 bases, with 11 bases between them. CDR1 and CDR2 from the germline V gene are SGHVS and FNYEAQ. This CDR3 is built from 14 residues. The CDR3 DNA reads as TGTGCCAGCAGCGGCCCGACAGCCACAGATACGCAGTATTTT. This encodes CASSGPTATDTQYF. Combining the CDR3 with reference TRBV7-6 and TRBJ2-3 gives the whole variable domain GAGVSQSPRYKVTKRGQDVALRCDPISGHVSLYWYRQALGQGPEFLTYFNYEAQQDKSGLPNDRFSAERPEGSISTLTIQRTEQRDSAMYRCASSGPTATDTQYFGPGTRLTVL.

This chain joins TRBV28 and TRBJ2-1; 9 bases map to TRBD2. Germline trimming cut 5 bases from V and 4 bases from J; bases unmatched to any gene: 6. The germline V gene encodes CDR1 MDHEN and CDR2 SYDVKM. The CDR3 runs to 15 residues. CDR3 residues: CASSGPGLAYNEQFF. The CDR3 DNA reads TGTGCCAGCAGTGGTCCGGGACTAGCATACAATGAGCAGTTCTTC.

The chain joins TRBV9 to TRBJ2-4; D possibly corresponds to TRBD1 (5 bases). The germline CDR1 and CDR2 sequences are SGDLS and YYNGEE. The CDR3 length is 12 residues. V shed 3 bases and J shed 8 bases, with 9 bases lying between them. The CDR3 protein is CASSADSYIQYF. CDR3 coding DNA: TGTGCCAGCAGCGCAGACAGTTACATTCAGTACTTC.

The V call is TRBV9, the J call TRBJ2-3; D gene uncertain. Germline V CDR1 and CDR2: SGDLS, YYNGEE. Trimming pared 0 bases from V and 2 bases from J, leaving 7 bases between. CDR3 length: 14 residues. In nucleotides, the CDR3 is TGTGCCAGCAGCGTAGTTCCAGTCACAGATACGCAGTATTTT. Translation gives CASSVVPVTDTQYF.

Only one count was recorded for this clone. The J gene is TRBJ1-2, the V gene TRBV27, with TRBD1 identical over 7 bases. Germline V lookup: CDR1 MNHEY, CDR2 SMNVEV (reference sequence). Unmatched junction bases numbered 4, after V lost 3 bases and J lost 6 bases. CDR3 size: 13 residues. The CDR3 sequence: CASSFPDRNGYTF. CDR3 in DNA: TGTGCCAGCAGTTTTCCGGACAGGAATGGCTACACCTTC.

The rearrangement links TRBV29-1 to TRBJ2-7; weak D call: TRBD1 (6 bases). CDR1 is SQVTM and CDR2 is ANQGSEA in the germline V gene. Trimming pared 4 bases from V and 2 bases from J, leaving 21 bases between. CDR3 length: 16 amino acids. In nucleotides, the CDR3 is TGCAGCGTTGTAATGATGGCAGGGGAAGCCCCCTACGAGCAGTACTTC. It translates to CSVVMMAGEAPYEQYF.

The V gene is TRBV5-4, the J gene TRBJ2-5, with TRBD2 as a possible D gene (5 bases). V lost 4 bases, J lost 7 bases, and 23 bases lay in between. The germline gives CDR1 SGHNT, CDR2 YYREEE (reference sequence). The CDR3 has 16 amino acids. The CDR3 sequence: CASSRPTSGAEGTQYF. CDR3 in DNA: TGTGCCAGCAGCCGTCCGACAAGTGGAGCGGAAGGGACCCAGTACTTC.